This T cell receptor (beta chain) is drawn from a study of blood T cells in healthy people across ages. About the study: Per every two T cells, about one barcoded beta molecule was captured by template switching. Study findings and constraints: As age increased, TCR beta diversity per million T cells fell in a roughly linear fashion.

Regarding this clonotype: Its target is not known.

This CDR3 contains 15 residues. V shed 3 bases and J shed 0 bases, with 13 bases lying between them. The V gene's germline CDR1 is DFQATT and CDR2 SNEGSKA (reference sequence). A second PCR, run for about 7 to 11 cycles, used a sample-barcoded 5' primer plus a J-beta primer mix. TCRdb itself ran the 5' RACE reads through MiXCR, one entry per CDR3 protein. Among hundreds of thousands of distinct CDR3 sequences, 29% were seen once, and the ten largest hold roughly a sixth. The TCR originated in a woman older than 75 in good health. This chain connects TRBV20-1 to TRBJ2-3, with D possibly matching TRBD1 (6 bases). The sequencing sample was made of blood. The CDR3 is CSASRGTTSTDTQYF. CDR3 nucleotide sequence: TGCAGTGCTAGTAGGGGGACGACGAGCACAGATACGCAGTATTTT.